These T cell receptor beta chains were read from a single sample in a study of TIL therapy for anti-PD-1-resistant metastatic lung cancer. Sequencing was performed with immunoSEQ multiplex PCR; in TCRdb, only in-frame clones are kept and a portion is missing. The sample gives approximately 95,000 clones, about 71% of which show up once; about 10% is in the top ten. Sequenced here: tumor tissue, sampled at baseline. The receptors were gathered from a person aged 25-85 years with non-small cell lung cancer. The CDR3 runs from the conserved cysteine through the conserved F or W. The D gene is left open where the match is weak. Only part of the rows carry a size: once, few, many, or a class if the clone is expanded.

v_call	d_call	j_call	clone_size	cdr3_aa	cdr3_nt
TRBV29-1	TRBD1	TRBJ2-7	NA	CSVVGTDHPYEQYF	TGCAGCGTCGTGGGGACAGACCACCCCTACGAGCAGTACTTC
TRBV28	TRBD1	TRBJ2-7	NA	CASSFLPGTGTGYEQYF	TGTGCCAGCAGTTTTCTTCCCGGGACAGGGACAGGCTACGAGCAGTACTTC
TRBV9	NA	TRBJ1-6	few	CASSVGQGNSPLHF	TGTGCCAGCAGCGTAGGGCAGGGTAATTCACCCCTCCACTTT
TRBV28	NA	TRBJ2-7	few	CASSHNTGFVEQYF	TGTGCCAGCAGCCATAATACAGGATTTGTCGAGCAGTACTTC
TRBV2	NA	TRBJ2-7	NA	CASSGDWAYEQYF	TGTGCCAGCAGTGGGGACTGGGCCTACGAGCAGTACTTC
TRBV19	NA	TRBJ2-1	NA	CASSIGTSNNEQFF	TGTGCCAGTAGTATAGGAACTAGCAACAATGAGCAGTTCTTC
TRBV15	TRBD1	TRBJ2-3	NA	CATSRSQGAGKDTQYF	TGTGCCACCAGCAGATCGCAGGGGGCAGGGAAAGATACGCAGTATTTT
TRBV6-4	NA	TRBJ1-2	few	CASNGGSGYTF	TGTGCCAGCAACGGGGGAAGTGGCTACACCTTC
TRBV27	NA	TRBJ1-4	NA	CASSLAETGRFVGKLFF	TGTGCCAGCAGTTTGGCGGAAACAGGGAGGTTTGTCGGAAAACTGTTTTTT
TRBV28	NA	TRBJ2-7	many	CATLALDAPYEQYF	TGTGCCACCCTCGCCCTAGATGCCCCCTACGAGCAGTACTTC
TRBV6-5	TRBD2	TRBJ2-3	NA	CASSFFRERGADTQYF	TGTGCCAGCAGTTTTTTCCGGGAGCGGGGCGCAGATACGCAGTATTTT
TRBV3-1/TRBV3-2	NA	TRBJ1-2	many	CARVSEVQEVPANYGYTF	TGTGCCAGGGTATCCGAGGTTCAGGAGGTACCAGCTAACTATGGCTACACCTTC
TRBV29-1	NA	TRBJ2-5	NA	CSGRPGTQYF	TGCAGCGGCCGCCCTGGGACCCAGTACTTC
TRBV19	NA	TRBJ2-2	few	CASSPSQGGGELFF	TGTGCCAGTAGCCCTTCACAGGGAGGTGGGGAGCTGTTTTTT
TRBV24-1	TRBD1	TRBJ2-7	NA	CAAQRQGSYEQYF	TGTGCCGCACAACGACAGGGATCCTACGAGCAGTACTTC
TRBV5-1	NA	TRBJ2-7	NA	CASSFGGGSYEQYF	TGCGCCAGCAGCTTCGGGGGAGGCTCCTACGAGCAGTACTTC
TRBV30	NA	TRBJ1-4	few	CAWSFGQSTNEKLFF	TGTGCCTGGAGTTTCGGACAATCAACTAATGAAAAACTGTTTTTT
TRBV4-3	NA	TRBJ1-2	NA	CASSQAGVEGGTNGYTF	TGCGCCAGCAGCCAAGCTGGTGTTGAAGGGGGGACGAATGGCTACACCTTC
TRBV27	NA	TRBJ1-5	NA	CASSLSGSNQPQHF	TGTGCCAGCAGTTTATCTGGTAGCAATCAGCCCCAGCATTTT
TRBV6-5	NA	TRBJ2-5	once	CASRGPGPEETQYF	TGTGCCAGCAGGGGCCCGGGACCAGAAGAGACCCAGTACTTC
TRBV7-6	NA	TRBJ2-3	NA	CASSRRDSDTQYF	TGTGCCAGCAGCAGGCGGGATTCGGATACGCAGTATTTT
TRBV30	NA	TRBJ2-1	few	CAISRGNNEQFF	TGTGCCATATCGAGGGGGAACAATGAGCAGTTCTTC
TRBV28	TRBD1	TRBJ2-7	NA	CASSSRQGANPTYEQYF	TGTGCCAGCAGTTCCAGACAGGGGGCCAACCCGACCTACGAGCAGTACTTC
TRBV27	NA	TRBJ2-4	NA	CASSHKSSKNIQYF	TGTGCCAGCAGTCATAAGTCGTCCAAAAACATTCAGTACTTC
TRBV25-1	NA	TRBJ2-7	NA	CASSHVGSSYEQYF	TGTGCCAGCAGCCATGTCGGGAGCTCCTACGAGCAGTACTTC
TRBV5-1	NA	TRBJ2-2	NA	CASSASGANTGELFF	TGCGCCAGCAGCGCGTCGGGGGCGAACACCGGGGAGCTGTTTTTT
TRBV4-3	NA	TRBJ2-1	NA	CASSQAIVGGGYNEQFF	TGCGCCAGCAGCCAAGCGATAGTGGGAGGGGGGTACAATGAGCAGTTCTTC